This entry lists 17 T cell receptor beta chains sequenced from one sample in a study of T cells after yellow fever vaccination. In TCRdb, the 5' RACE reads were re-called with MiXCR into one record per CDR3 protein. The sample consists of 500,000 to 700,000 distinct CDR3 sequences, roughly a fifth of them appearing once. The input for sequencing was PBMCs, taken 15 days after the yellow fever booster vaccination. Receptors were obtained from a man younger than 40 who received the YFV17D yellow fever vaccine.

This clonotype was detected only a few times. The V call is TRBV6-1, the J call TRBJ2-7; tentatively, D is TRBD2 (5 bases). The CDR3 consists of 15 residues. Between the trimmed V and J ends, which lost 7 bases and 0 bases, there was a span of 16 bases. Germline CDR1 MNHNS, CDR2 SASEGT. The CDR3 here is CASMKFRAGSYEQYF. The DNA of the CDR3 is TGTGCCAGCATGAAATTTCGGGCGGGCTCCTACGAGCAGTACTTC.

This clonotype was counted only a few times. CDR3 in amino acids: CASSLVLGSEGYGYTF. The CDR3 DNA is TGTGCCAGCAGTTTAGTTCTGGGCTCCGAGGGCTATGGCTACACCTTC. The rearrangement links TRBV12-3 or TRBV12-4 to TRBJ1-2; no firm D call. V gave up 1 base and J gave up 4 bases, with 16 bases separating them. The CDR3 spans 16 residues.

The chain combines TRBV12-3 or TRBV12-4 with TRBJ2-5; D call uncertain. This CDR3 is built from 13 residues. V lost 5 bases and J lost 2, with 9 bases in between. CDR3 region: CASSLHVQETQYF. CDR3 bases: TGTGCCAGCAGTCTACATGTTCAAGAGACCCAGTACTTC.

The chain is built from TRBV10-2 and TRBJ2-7; 7 bases fit TRBD2. V dropped 0 bases and J dropped 6; count of bases not matched to a gene: 11. The CDR3 is 16 amino acids. CDR1 and CDR2 (germline): WSHSY, SAAADI. CDR3 sequence (DNA): TGCGCCAGCAGTGAGTCGTACGGGAGGACCAAAGGCGAGCAGTACTTC. Residues: CASSESYGRTKGEQYF.

This clonotype was detected only a few times. The V gene is TRBV10-3, the J gene TRBJ2-7, with D possibly TRBD1 on 6 matching bases. The germline V and J ends were trimmed by 0 bases and 3 bases, with 9 bases remaining between them. Germline V gene data show CDR1 as ENHRY and CDR2 as SYGVKD. The CDR3 extends over 14 amino acids. This CDR3 reads CAISESQGIYEQYF. The CDR3 region has the DNA TGTGCCATCAGTGAGTCACAGGGAATCTACGAGCAGTACTTC.

The gene calls are TRBV12-3 or TRBV12-4 and TRBJ2-7; 9 bases map to TRBD1. The CDR3 extends over 15 amino acids. The V gene end was trimmed by 5 bases and the J gene end by 1 base; junction bases not matched to a gene: 6. The CDR3 loop reads CASSRGTGRSYEQYF. CDR3 DNA: TGTGCCAGCAGTAGGGGGACAGGGCGATCCTACGAGCAGTACTTC.

This clonotype was counted a few times. This chain connects TRBV14 to TRBJ2-3; tentative D call: TRBD2 (5 bases). CDR1 and CDR2 (germline): SGHDN, FVKESK. Between the trimmed V and J ends, which lost 0 bases and 0 bases, there was a span of 10 bases. The CDR3 contains 16 residues. The CDR3 protein is CASSQDTSSSTDTQYF. In DNA form, the CDR3 reads TGTGCCAGCAGCCAAGATACTAGTTCTAGCACAGATACGCAGTATTTT.

This chain connects TRBV27 to TRBJ2-2; 8 nucleotides line up with TRBD2. Trimming took 2 bases from V and 7 from J; bases not matched to a gene: 6. Germline CDR1 and CDR2: MNHEY and SMNVEV (reference sequence). The CDR3 has 15 residues. CDR3 bases: TGTGCCAGCAGTTTAAGCGGGAGCCGGAACGGGGAGCTGTTTTTT. Protein product: CASSLSGSRNGELFF.

The rearrangement uses TRBV5-5 and TRBJ2-5, with D tentatively TRBD1 (6 bases). Germline CDR1 SGHKS, CDR2 YYEKEE (reference sequence). V was clipped by 3 bases and J by 4 bases, with 16 bases between them. The CDR3 covers 15 residues. CDR3 region: CASSSGDPRGETQYF. The CDR3 DNA follows: TGTGCCAGCAGCTCAGGGGACCCACGTGGAGAGACCCAGTACTTC.

Concerning this clonotype: An end of the junction differs from the germline gene, which may be a read error. The chain combines TRBV4-3 with TRBJ2-1; TRBD2 aligns across 13 bases. In germline, CDR1 is LGHNA, CDR2 YSLEER. The CDR3 extends over 15 amino acids. The CDR3 spells CASSQETSGRSFLLF. The CDR3 region has the DNA TGCGCCAGCAGCCAAGAGACTAGCGGGAGGTCCTTCCTCCTCTTC.

This clonotype was seen a handful of times. The rearrangement links TRBV28 to TRBJ2-5; D is unclear. Germline V gene data show CDR1 as MDHEN and CDR2 as SYDVKM. V dropped 3 bases and J dropped 5 bases, with 10 bases sitting between them. CDR3 length: 13 residues. CDR3 DNA: TGTGCCAGCAGTTTGGAGTTTAGGGAGACCCAGTACTTC. Encoded protein: CASSLEFRETQYF. The full variable domain, rest sourced from reference TRBV28 and TRBJ2-5, is DVKVTQSSRYLVKRTGEKVFLECVQDMDHENMFWYRQDPGLGLRLIYFSYDVKMKEKGDIPEGYSVSREKKERFSLILESASTNQTSMYLCASSLEFRETQYFGPGTRLLVL.

This clonotype appeared a few times. The chain is built from TRBV4-3 and TRBJ1-1; tentative D call: TRBD1 (5 bases). CDR3 length equals 15 residues. Germline values: CDR1 LGHNA, CDR2 YSLEER. The ends were cut back, 0 bases at V and 0 bases at J, with 8 bases in the middle. CDR3 region: CASSQDNRMNTEAFF. CDR3 in DNA: TGCGCCAGCAGCCAAGATAACAGGATGAACACTGAAGCTTTCTTT.

The chain joins TRBV5-5 to TRBJ2-1, with 7 positions matching TRBD2. V was pared by 5 bases and J by 0 bases, with 8 bases of the junction left unmatched. The CDR3 loop spans 16 amino acids. The V gene's germline CDR1 is SGHKS and CDR2 YYEKEE (reference sequence). Here the CDR3 reads CASRLLATSSYNEQFF. The DNA of the CDR3 is TGTGCCAGCAGACTACTAGCGACAAGCTCCTACAATGAGCAGTTCTTC.

This clonotype was picked up a small number of times. The chain recombines TRBV2 with TRBJ2-7; D gene unclear. V shed 8 bases and J shed 6 bases, with 20 bases lying between them. Germline lookup yields CDR1 SNHLY and CDR2 FYNNEI. The CDR3 has 14 residues. CDR3 bases: TGTGCCAGCGTTGCTGGCCGAAAAGTTGGCGAGCAGTACTTC. Encoded protein: CASVAGRKVGEQYF.

The chain joins TRBV30 to TRBJ2-5; D is perhaps TRBD2 (6 bases). Trimming pared 1 base from V and 1 base from J, leaving 7 bases between. CDR1 and CDR2 from the germline V gene are GTSNPN and SVGIG (reference sequence). The CDR3 sequence is 13 residues long. In nucleotides, the CDR3 is TGTGCCTGGAGTGGGGGACTCCAAGAGACCCAGTACTTC. This translates into CAWSGGLQETQYF.

This clonotype came up a few times. The gene calls are TRBV20-1 and TRBJ2-3, with no clear D. Germline assignment: CDR1 DFQATT and CDR2 SNEGSKA (reference sequence). V lost 1 base and J 2 bases, leaving 10 bases between the germline ends. The CDR3 has 14 residues. The CDR3: CSARVGTNTDTQYF. As DNA, the CDR3 is TGCAGTGCTAGAGTTGGCACAAACACAGATACGCAGTATTTT.

This clonotype was seen a single time. The chain carries TRBV7-8 and TRBJ2-1; D remains unclear. CDR3 length equals 12 residues. Trimming shortened V by 5 bases and J by 9 bases, and 11 bases separated the two germline ends. Germline V CDR1 and CDR2: SGHVS, FQNEAQ. The CDR3 loop is CASSPLSFEQFF. As DNA, the CDR3 is TGTGCCAGCAGCCCCCTATCGTTTGAGCAGTTCTTC.